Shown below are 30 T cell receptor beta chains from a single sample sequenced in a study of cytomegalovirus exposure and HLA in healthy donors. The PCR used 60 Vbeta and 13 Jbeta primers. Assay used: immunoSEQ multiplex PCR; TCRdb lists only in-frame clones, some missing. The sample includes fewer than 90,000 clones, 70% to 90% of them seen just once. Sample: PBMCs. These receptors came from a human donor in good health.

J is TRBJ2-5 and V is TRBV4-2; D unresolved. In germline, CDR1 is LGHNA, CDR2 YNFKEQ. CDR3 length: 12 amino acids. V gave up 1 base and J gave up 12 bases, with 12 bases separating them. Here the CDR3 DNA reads TGTGCCAGCAGCCAAGGCTCATCCGAGAAGTACTTC. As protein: CASSQGSSEKYF.

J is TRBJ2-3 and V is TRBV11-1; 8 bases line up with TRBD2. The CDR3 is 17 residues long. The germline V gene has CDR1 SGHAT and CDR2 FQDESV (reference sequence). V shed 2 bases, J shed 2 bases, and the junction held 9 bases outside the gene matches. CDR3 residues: CASSLFSGGASTDTQYF. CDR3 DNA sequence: TGTGCCAGCAGCTTATTTTCGGGGGGGGCGTCCACAGATACGCAGTATTTT.

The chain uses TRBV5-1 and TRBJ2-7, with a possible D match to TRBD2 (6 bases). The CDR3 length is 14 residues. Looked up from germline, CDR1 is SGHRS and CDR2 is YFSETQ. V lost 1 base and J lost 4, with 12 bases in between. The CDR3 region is CASSLNSGGYEQYF. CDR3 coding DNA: TGCGCCAGCAGCTTGAACAGTGGGGGGTACGAGCAGTACTTC. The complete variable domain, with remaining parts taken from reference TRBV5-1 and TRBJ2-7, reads KAGVTQTPRYLIKTRGQQVTLSCSPISGHRSVSWYQQTPGQGLQFLFEYFSETQRNKGNFPGRFSGRQFSNSRSEMNVSTLELGDSALYLCASSLNSGGYEQYFGPGTRLTVT.

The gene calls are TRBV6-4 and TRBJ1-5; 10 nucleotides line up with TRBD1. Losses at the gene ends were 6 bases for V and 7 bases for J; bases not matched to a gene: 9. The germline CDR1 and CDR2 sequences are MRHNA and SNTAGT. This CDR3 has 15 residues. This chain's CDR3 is CASSCRDRGHQPQHF. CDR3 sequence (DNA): TGTGCCAGCAGCTGCCGGGACAGGGGTCACCAGCCCCAGCATTTT.

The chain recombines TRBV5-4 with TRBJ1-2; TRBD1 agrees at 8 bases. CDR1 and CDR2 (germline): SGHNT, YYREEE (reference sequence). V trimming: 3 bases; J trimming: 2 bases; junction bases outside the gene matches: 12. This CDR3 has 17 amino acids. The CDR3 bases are TGTGCCAGCAGCTCCCTTATAAATTCAGGGGGCAACTATGGCTACACCTTC. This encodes CASSSLINSGGNYGYTF. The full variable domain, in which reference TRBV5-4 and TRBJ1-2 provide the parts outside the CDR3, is ETGVTQSPTHLIKTRGQQVTLRCSSQSGHNTVSWYQQALGQGPQFIFQYYREEENGRGNFPPRFSGLQFPNYSSELNVNALELDDSALYLCASSSLINSGGNYGYTFGSGTRLTVV.

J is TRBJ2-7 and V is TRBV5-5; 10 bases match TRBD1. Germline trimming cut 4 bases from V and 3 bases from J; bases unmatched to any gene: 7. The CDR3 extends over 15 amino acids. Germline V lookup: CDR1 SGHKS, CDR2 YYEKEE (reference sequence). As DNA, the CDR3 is TGTGCCAGCAGCGTAGGACAGGGGGATCACTACGAGCAGTACTTC. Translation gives CASSVGQGDHYEQYF.

The CDR3 here is CASSLVGMANTEAFF. The CDR3 DNA follows: TGTGCCAGCAGCTTAGTCGGGATGGCGAACACTGAAGCTTTCTTT. The chain employs TRBV7-2 and TRBJ1-1; D uncertain. The CDR3 contains 15 residues. Germline CDR1 is SGHTA and CDR2 is FQGNSA. V was cut by 1 base and J by 1 base, with 10 bases left in between.

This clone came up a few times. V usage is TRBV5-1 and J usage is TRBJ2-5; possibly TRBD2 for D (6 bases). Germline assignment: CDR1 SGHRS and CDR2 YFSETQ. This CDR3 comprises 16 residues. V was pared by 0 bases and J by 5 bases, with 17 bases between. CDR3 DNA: TGCGCCAGCAGCTTGGACGGGAGCCAGACTTCGGAGACCCAGTACTTC. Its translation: CASSLDGSQTSETQYF.

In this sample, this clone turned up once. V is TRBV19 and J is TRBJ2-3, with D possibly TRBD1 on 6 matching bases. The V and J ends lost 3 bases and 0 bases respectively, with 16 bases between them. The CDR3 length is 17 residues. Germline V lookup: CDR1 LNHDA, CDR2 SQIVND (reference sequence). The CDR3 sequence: CASSIRKTGTSTDTQYF. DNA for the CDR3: TGTGCCAGTAGTATCAGGAAGACAGGTACTAGCACAGATACGCAGTATTTT.

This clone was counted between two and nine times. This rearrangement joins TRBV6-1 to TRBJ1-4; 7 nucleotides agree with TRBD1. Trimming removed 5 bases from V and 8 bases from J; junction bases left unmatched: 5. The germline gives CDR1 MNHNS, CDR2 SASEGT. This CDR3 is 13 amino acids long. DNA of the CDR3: TGTGCCAGCAGTAACAGGGGTAGGGAAAAACTGTTTTTT. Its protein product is CASSNRGREKLFF.

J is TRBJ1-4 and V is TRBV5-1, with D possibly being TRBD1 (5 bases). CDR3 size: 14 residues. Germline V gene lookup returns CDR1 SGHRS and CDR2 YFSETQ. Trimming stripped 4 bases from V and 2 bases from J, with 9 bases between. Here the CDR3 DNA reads TGCGCCAGCAGCCCGGGACTGACTAATGAAAAACTGTTTTTT. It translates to CASSPGLTNEKLFF.

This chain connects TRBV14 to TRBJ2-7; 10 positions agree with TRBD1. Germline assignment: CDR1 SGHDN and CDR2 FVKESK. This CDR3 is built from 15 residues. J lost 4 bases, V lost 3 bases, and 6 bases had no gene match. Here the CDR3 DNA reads TGTGCCAGCAGCCACCGGGACAGGGGCTTTTACGAGCAGTACTTC. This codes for CASSHRDRGFYEQYF.

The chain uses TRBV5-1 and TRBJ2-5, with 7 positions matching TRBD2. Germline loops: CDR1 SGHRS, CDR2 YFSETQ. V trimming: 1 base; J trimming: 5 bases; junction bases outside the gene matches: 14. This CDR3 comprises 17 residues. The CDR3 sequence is CASSLLGGSGLFETQYF. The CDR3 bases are TGCGCCAGCAGCTTGCTCGGGGGGTCTGGTCTATTTGAGACCCAGTACTTC.

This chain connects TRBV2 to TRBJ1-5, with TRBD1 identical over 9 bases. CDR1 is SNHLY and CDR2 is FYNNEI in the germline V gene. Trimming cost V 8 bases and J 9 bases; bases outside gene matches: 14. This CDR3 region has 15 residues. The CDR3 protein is CASSQGAKRLGPQHF. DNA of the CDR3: TGTGCCAGCTCACAGGGGGCGAAACGGTTAGGGCCCCAGCATTTT.

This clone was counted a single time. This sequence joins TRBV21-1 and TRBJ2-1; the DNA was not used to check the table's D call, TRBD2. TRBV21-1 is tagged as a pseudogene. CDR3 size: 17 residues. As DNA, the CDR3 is TGTGCCAGCAGCACATTGGTAGTAGCGACCAAATACAATGAGCAGTTCTTC. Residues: CASSTLVVATKYNEQFF.

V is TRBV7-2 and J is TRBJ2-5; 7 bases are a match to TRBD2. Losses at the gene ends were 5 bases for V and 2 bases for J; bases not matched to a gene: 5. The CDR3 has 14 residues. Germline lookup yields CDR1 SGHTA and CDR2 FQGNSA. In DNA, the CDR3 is TGTGCCAGCAGCACGGGCGGGGGACAAGAGACCCAGTACTTC. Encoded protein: CASSTGGGQETQYF.

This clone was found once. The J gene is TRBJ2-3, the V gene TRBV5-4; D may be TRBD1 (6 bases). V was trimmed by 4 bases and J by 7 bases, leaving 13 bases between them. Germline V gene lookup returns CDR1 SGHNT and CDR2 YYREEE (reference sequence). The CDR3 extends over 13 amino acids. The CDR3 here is CASSPRTVNTQYF. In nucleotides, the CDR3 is TGTGCCAGCAGCCCCCGGACAGTTAATACGCAGTATTTT.

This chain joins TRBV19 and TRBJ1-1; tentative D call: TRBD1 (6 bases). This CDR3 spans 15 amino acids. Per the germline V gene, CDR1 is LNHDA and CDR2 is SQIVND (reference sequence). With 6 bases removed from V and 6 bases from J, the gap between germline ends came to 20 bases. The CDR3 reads CASSHSRRGRAEAFF. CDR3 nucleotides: TGTGCCAGTAGCCACTCCCGCAGGGGCCGGGCTGAAGCTTTCTTT. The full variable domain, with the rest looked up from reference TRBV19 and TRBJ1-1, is DGGITQSPKYLFRKEGQNVTLSCEQNLNHDAMYWYRQDPGQGLRLIYYSQIVNDFQKGDIAEGYSVSREKKESFPLTVTSAQKNPTAFYLCASSHSRRGRAEAFFGQGTRLTVV.

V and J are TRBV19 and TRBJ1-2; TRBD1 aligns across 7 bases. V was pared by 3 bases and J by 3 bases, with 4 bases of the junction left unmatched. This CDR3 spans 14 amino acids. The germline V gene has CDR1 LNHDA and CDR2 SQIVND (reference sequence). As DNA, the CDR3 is TGTGCCAGTAGTATTCTAGGACAGGACTATGGCTACACCTTC. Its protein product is CASSILGQDYGYTF.

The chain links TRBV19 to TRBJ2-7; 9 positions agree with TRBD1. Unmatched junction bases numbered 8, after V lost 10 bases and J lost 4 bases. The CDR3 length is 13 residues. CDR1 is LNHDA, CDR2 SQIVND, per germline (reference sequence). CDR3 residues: CAKPGQGCYEQYF. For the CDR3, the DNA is TGTGCCAAGCCGGGACAGGGCTGTTACGAGCAGTACTTC.

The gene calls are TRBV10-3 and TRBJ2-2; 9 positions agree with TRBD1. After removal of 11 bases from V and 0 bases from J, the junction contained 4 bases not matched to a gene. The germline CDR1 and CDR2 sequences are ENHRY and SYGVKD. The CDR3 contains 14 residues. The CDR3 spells CAFRTGANTGELFF. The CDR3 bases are TGTGCCTTCCGGACAGGGGCGAACACCGGGGAGCTGTTTTTT.

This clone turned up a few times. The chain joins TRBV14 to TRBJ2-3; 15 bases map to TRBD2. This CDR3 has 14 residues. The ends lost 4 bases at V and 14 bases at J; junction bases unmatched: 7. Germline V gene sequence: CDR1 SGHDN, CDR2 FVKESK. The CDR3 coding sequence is TGTGCCAGCAGCCCCGGACTAGCGGGGGGGCCGGGGTATTTT. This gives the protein CASSPGLAGGPGYF. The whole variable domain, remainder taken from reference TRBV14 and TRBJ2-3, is EAGVTQFPSHSVIEKGQTVTLRCDPISGHDNLYWYRRVMGKEIKFLLHFVKESKQDESGMPNNRFLAERTGGTYSTLKVQPAELEDSGVYFCASSPGLAGGPGYFGPGTRLTVL.

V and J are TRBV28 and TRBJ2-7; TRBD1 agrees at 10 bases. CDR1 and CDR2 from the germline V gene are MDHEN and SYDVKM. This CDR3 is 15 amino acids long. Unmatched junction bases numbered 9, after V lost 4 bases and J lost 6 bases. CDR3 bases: TGTGCCAGCAGTTATAAAGGGGACAGGGGTCGCGAGCAGTACTTC. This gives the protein CASSYKGDRGREQYF.

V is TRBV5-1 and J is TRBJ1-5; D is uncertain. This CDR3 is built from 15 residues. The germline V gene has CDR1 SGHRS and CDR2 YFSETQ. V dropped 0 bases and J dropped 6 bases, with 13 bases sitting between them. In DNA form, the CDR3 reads TGCGCCAGCAGCTTGGGAGGTCAAAATGGTCAGCCCCAGCATTTT. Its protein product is CASSLGGQNGQPQHF.

The CDR3 bases are TGTGCCAGCAGTTTATCCGGGATCCAAGAGACCCAGTACTTC. Translated, it gives CASSLSGIQETQYF. The chain recombines TRBV28 with TRBJ2-5; D perhaps matches TRBD2 (5 bases). Trimming left V 1 base short and J 1 base short, with 7 bases between. Germline V gives CDR1 MDHEN, CDR2 SYDVKM. This CDR3 has 14 amino acids.

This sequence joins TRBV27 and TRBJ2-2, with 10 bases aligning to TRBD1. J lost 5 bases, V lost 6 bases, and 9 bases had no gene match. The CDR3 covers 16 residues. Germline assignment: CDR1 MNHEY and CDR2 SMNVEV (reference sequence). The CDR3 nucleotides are TGTGCCAGCAGCTCGTTGGACAGGGGGGTTACCGGGGAGCTGTTTTTT. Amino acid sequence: CASSSLDRGVTGELFF.

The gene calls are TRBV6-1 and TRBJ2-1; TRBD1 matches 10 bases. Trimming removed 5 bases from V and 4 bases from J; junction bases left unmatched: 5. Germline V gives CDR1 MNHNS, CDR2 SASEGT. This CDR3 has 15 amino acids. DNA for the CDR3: TGTGCCAGCAGTCCGCCGGGACAGGGGTACAATGAGCAGTTCTTC. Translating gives CASSPPGQGYNEQFF.

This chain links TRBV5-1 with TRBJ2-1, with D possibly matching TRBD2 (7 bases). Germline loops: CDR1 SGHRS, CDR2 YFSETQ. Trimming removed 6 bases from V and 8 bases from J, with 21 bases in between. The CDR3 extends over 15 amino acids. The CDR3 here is CASKIRGGAIYEQFF. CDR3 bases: TGCGCCAGCAAAATAAGGGGGGGGGCTATCTATGAGCAGTTCTTC.

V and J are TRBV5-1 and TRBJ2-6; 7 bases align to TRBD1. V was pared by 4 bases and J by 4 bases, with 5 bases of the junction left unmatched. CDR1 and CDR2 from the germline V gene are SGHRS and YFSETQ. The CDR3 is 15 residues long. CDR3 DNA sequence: TGCGCCAGCAGCGGAACAGGGGTCGGGGCCAACGTCCTGACTTTC. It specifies CASSGTGVGANVLTF.

CDR3 in amino acids: CASSLAMAGRNEQFF. CDR3 coding DNA: TGTGCCAGCAGCTTAGCGATGGCAGGTAGGAATGAGCAGTTCTTC. This rearrangement joins TRBV7-9 to TRBJ2-1; D unclear. The CDR3 consists of 15 residues. Germline V CDR1 and CDR2: SEHNR, FQNEAQ (reference sequence). The V gene lost 0 bases and the J gene lost 7 bases, with 13 bases spanning the gap.